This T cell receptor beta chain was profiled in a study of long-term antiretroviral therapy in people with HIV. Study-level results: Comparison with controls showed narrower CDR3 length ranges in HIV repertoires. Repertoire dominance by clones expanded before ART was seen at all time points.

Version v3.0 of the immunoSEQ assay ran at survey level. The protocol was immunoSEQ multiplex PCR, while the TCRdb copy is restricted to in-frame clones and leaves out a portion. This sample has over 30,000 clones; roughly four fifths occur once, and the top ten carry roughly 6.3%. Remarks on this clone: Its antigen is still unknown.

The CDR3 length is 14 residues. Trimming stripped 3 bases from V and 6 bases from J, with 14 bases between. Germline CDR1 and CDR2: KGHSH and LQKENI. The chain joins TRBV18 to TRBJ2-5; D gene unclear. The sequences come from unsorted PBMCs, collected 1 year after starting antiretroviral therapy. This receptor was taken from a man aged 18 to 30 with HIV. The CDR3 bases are TGTGCCAGCTCACCCGTGGACGCCTCGAAGACCCAGTACTTC. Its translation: CASSPVDASKTQYF.